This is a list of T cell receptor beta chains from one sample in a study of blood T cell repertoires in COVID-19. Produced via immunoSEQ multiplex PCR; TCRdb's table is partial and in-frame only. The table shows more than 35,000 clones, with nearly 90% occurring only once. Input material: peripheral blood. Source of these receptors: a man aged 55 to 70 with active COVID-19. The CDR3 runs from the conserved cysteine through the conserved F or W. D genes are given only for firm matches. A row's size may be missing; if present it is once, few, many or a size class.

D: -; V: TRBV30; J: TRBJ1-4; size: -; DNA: TGTGCCTGGGGGGGAGCGACTAATGAAAAACTGTTTTTT; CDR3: CAWGGATNEKLFF
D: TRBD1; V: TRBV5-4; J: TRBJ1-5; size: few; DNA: TGTGCCAGCAGCTTGGGGGACAGGGGGCTGTCCCAGCATTTT; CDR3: CASSLGDRGLSQHF
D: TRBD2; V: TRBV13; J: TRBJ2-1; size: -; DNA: TGTGCCAGCAGCTCCCGGACTAGCGGGAGTTCATCAGGTGAGCAGTTCTTC; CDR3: CASSSRTSGSSSGEQFF
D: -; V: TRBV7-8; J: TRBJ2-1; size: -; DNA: TGTGCCAGCAGCCCCCGGGATGTAGGAGAGCAGTTCTTC; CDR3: CASSPRDVGEQFF
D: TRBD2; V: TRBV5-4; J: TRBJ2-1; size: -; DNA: TGTGCCAGCAGCTTGTTCAGCGGGAGCACCTACAATGAGCAGTTCTTC; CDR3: CASSLFSGSTYNEQFF
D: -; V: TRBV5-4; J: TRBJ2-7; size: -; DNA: TGTGCCAGCAGCTTGGGGCAGGGAGGCTCCTACGAGCAGTACTTC; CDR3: CASSLGQGGSYEQYF
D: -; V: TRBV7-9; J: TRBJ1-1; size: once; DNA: -; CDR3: CASSFGSGTEAFF
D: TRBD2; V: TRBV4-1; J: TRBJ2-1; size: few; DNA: TGCGCCAGCAGCCAAAGGGTTCATCGGGAGGGCCCCTATGAGCAGTTCTTC; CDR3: CASSQRVHREGPYEQFF
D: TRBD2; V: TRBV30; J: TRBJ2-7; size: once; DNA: TGTGCCTCGACCTCCACGGGACTAGCCGACAAGTACTTC; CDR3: CASTSTGLADKYF
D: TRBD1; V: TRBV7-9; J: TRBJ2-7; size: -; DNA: TGTGCCAGCAGGTCTAACAGGGGCGGTAACACCTACGAGCAGTACTTC; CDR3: CASRSNRGGNTYEQYF
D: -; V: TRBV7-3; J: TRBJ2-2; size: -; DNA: TGTGCCAGCAGCTTAACAGGGGACACCGGGGAGCTGTTTTTT; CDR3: CASSLTGDTGELFF
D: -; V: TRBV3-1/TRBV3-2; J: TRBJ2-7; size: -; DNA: TGTGCCAGCAGCCAGGCGGGTGCCTCCTACGAGCAGTACTTC; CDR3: CASSQAGASYEQYF
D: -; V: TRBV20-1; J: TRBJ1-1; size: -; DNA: TGCAGTGCTACCGCTCGGGGGGAAGCTTTCTTT; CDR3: CSATARGEAFF
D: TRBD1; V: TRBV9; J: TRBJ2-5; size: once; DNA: TGTGCCAGCAGCGTAGCGGCTGGACAGGGGTTGGGAGAGACCCAGTACTTC; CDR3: CASSVAAGQGLGETQYF
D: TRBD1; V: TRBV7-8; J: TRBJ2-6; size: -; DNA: TGTGCCAGCAGCTTGACAGGGAACGGGGACGTCCTGACTTTC; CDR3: CASSLTGNGDVLTF
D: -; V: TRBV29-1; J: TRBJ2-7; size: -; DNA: TGCAGCGTTGCCAGGGAAGCCGAGCAGTACTTC; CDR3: CSVAREAEQYF